The 29 T cell receptor beta chains presented below share a single source sample, sequenced in a study of CD4 T cells in relation to SARS-CoV-2 and coronaviruses. These receptors are not linked to any known antigen. Data came from immunoSEQ multiplex PCR; TCRdb stores just in-frame clones and leaves some out. The sample has about 26,000 clones; approximately 73% are singletons. The unexposed donors gave CD4+ T cells in about 2010-2019, prior to COVID-19. After more than eight days of culture, CD4+ T cells were isolated. Specimen: CD4+ T cells from PBMCs, cultured in vitro. The source of these receptors is a human donor in good health.

The chain recombines TRBV4-1 with TRBJ2-5, with 7 positions matching TRBD1. The germline CDR1 and CDR2 sequences are MGHRA and YSYEKL. The CDR3 is 15 amino acids. J lost 5 bases, V lost 3 bases, and 9 bases had no gene match. CDR3 sequence: CASSHRYLTGETQYF. The CDR3 DNA sequence: TGCGCCAGCAGCCACCGATATTTGACAGGGGAGACCCAGTACTTC.

The chain carries TRBV7-3 and TRBJ2-2, with 15 bases fitting TRBD2. CDR3 size: 17 residues. Germline loops: CDR1 SGHTA, CDR2 FQGTGA. Unmatched junction bases numbered 4, after V lost 4 bases and J lost 4 bases. The CDR3 here is CASSSPGLAGGTGELFF. The DNA for the CDR3 is TGTGCCAGCAGCTCCCCGGGACTAGCGGGAGGCACCGGGGAGCTGTTTTTT. Filled out from reference TRBV7-3 and TRBJ2-2, the complete variable domain reads GAGVSQTPSNKVTEKGKYVELRCDPISGHTALYWYRQSLGQGPEFLIYFQGTGAADDSGLPNDRFFAVRPEGSVSTLKIQRTERGDSAVYLCASSSPGLAGGTGELFFGEGSRLTVL.

The V gene is TRBV4-1, the J gene TRBJ1-2; D remains ambiguous. CDR3 size: 19 residues. CDR1 is MGHRA, CDR2 YSYEKL, per germline. Trimming stripped 0 bases from V and 0 bases from J, with 20 bases between. CDR3 DNA sequence: TGCGCCAGCAGCCAAGAGCGGAGAGTGGGGTCCTTCCCTAACTATGGCTACACCTTC. Amino acids: CASSQERRVGSFPNYGYTF.

V usage is TRBV10-1 and J usage is TRBJ2-3; unclear D gene. Trimming left V 3 bases short and J 1 base short, with 8 bases between. This CDR3 has 14 amino acids. In germline, CDR1 is WNHNN, CDR2 SYGVQD (reference sequence). The CDR3 bases are TGCGCCAGCAGTGAATGGCATTGCACAGATACGCAGTATTTT. This sequence encodes CASSEWHCTDTQYF.

V and J are TRBV6-2 or TRBV6-3 and TRBJ2-1; possible D gene TRBD1, 5 bases. Germline V CDR1 and CDR2: MNHEY, SVGEGT. CDR3 length equals 15 residues. Trimming pared 0 bases from V and 6 bases from J, leaving 12 bases between. In DNA, the CDR3 is TGTGCCAGCAGTTACTCGATGGTAGGGGTCAATGAGCAGTTCTTC. Translation: CASSYSMVGVNEQFF.

The chain employs TRBV5-4 and TRBJ2-1, with D perhaps matching TRBD1 (6 bases). This CDR3 is built from 15 residues. Germline CDR1 reads SGHNT; CDR2 reads YYREEE (reference sequence). V lost 4 bases and J 7 bases, leaving 18 bases between the germline ends. The CDR3 sequence is CASSKARGFGNEQFF. The CDR3 DNA reads as TGTGCCAGCAGCAAAGCCAGGGGTTTCGGGAATGAGCAGTTCTTC.

CDR3 region: CASSSFTNTEAFF. CDR3 coding DNA: TGCGCCAGCAGCTCGTTCACGAACACTGAAGCTTTCTTT. This chain joins TRBV5-1 and TRBJ1-1; D gene unclear. V was cut by 3 bases and J by 1 base, with 7 bases left in between. CDR3 length: 13 amino acids. CDR1 and CDR2 (germline): SGHRS, YFSETQ.

This clone was counted a few times. The rearrangement uses TRBV7-9 and TRBJ2-2, with unresolved D. Germline CDR1 is SEHNR and CDR2 is FQNEAQ (reference sequence). V was pared by 5 bases and J by 8 bases, with 9 bases between. The length of the CDR3 is 12 residues. CDR3 coding DNA: TGTGCCAGCAGCCCAAACGCGGGGGAGCTGTTTTTT. Encoded protein: CASSPNAGELFF.

The rearrangement joins TRBV3-1 (or the pseudogene TRBV3-2) to TRBJ1-5; perhaps TRBD1 as D (6 bases). Germline V gives CDR1 LGHDT, CDR2 YNNKEL (reference sequence). The CDR3 runs 13 residues. V lost 2 bases and J 7 bases, leaving 9 bases between the germline ends. For the CDR3, the DNA is TGTGCCAGCAGCCAAACAGGGAACCAGCCCCAGCATTTT. Protein sequence: CASSQTGNQPQHF.

The chain links TRBV28 to TRBJ2-7, with D uncertain. Per germline, CDR1 MDHEN and CDR2 SYDVKM. The CDR3 sequence is 12 residues long. Trimming left V 6 bases short and J 11 bases short, with 17 bases between. The CDR3 region has the DNA TGTGCCAGCAGCTATCCGGACGCACCGGAGTACTTC. It translates to CASSYPDAPEYF.

The chain uses TRBV14 and TRBJ2-3; 7 bases align to TRBD2. V was clipped by 0 bases and J by 1 base; unmatched bases: 7. CDR3 length: 17 residues. CDR1 and CDR2 (germline): SGHDN, FVKESK. The CDR3 bases are TGTGCCAGCAGCCAAGACTGGAGCGGGGCCCGCACAGATACGCAGTATTTT. It codes for CASSQDWSGARTDTQYF.

The rearrangement uses TRBV18 and TRBJ2-2; D is undetermined. This CDR3 has 14 amino acids. V lost 0 bases, J lost 5 bases, and 7 bases lay in between. The germline V gene has CDR1 KGHSH and CDR2 LQKENI. In DNA form, the CDR3 reads TGTGCCAGCTCACCACCCAGGCATACCGGGGAGCTGTTTTTT. Translated, it gives CASSPPRHTGELFF.

The chain carries TRBV3-1 (or the pseudogene TRBV3-2) and TRBJ2-7, with 13 nucleotides matching TRBD2. Trimming at V came to 8 bases and at J to 2 bases, leaving 0 bases not matched to a gene. CDR1 is LGHDT and CDR2 is YNNKEL in the germline V gene (reference sequence). This CDR3 spans 13 amino acids. CDR3 coding DNA: TGTGCCAGCGGACTAGCGGGGGCCTACGAGCAGTACTTC. As protein: CASGLAGAYEQYF.

CDR3 protein: CASSLYSYEQYF. The CDR3 DNA reads as TGCGCCAGCAGCCTCTACTCCTACGAGCAGTACTTC. The J gene is TRBJ2-7, the V gene TRBV5-1; unclear D gene. Trimming cost V 4 bases and J 0 bases, with 5 bases left between them. Germline V CDR1 and CDR2: SGHRS, YFSETQ. There are 12 residues in the CDR3.

The chain links TRBV19 to TRBJ2-1; D is unresolved. The CDR3 sequence is 13 residues long. Germline V gene sequence: CDR1 LNHDA, CDR2 SQIVND (reference sequence). Trimming pared 6 bases from V and 10 bases from J, leaving 16 bases between. The CDR3 protein is CASSVSDPGEQFF. Written as DNA, the CDR3 is TGTGCCAGTAGCGTCTCGGACCCAGGCGAGCAGTTCTTC.

The V gene is TRBV19, the J gene TRBJ2-5, with D unclear. Germline V gene lookup returns CDR1 LNHDA and CDR2 SQIVND (reference sequence). The CDR3 loop spans 12 amino acids. V was pared by 2 bases and J by 5 bases, with 6 bases between. The chain's CDR3 is CASSILGETQYF. The CDR3 coding sequence is TGTGCCAGTAGTATATTAGGGGAGACCCAGTACTTC.

This clone was seen a few times. The chain recombines TRBV6-6 with TRBJ1-1; a possible D gene is TRBD1 (5 bases). Trimming removed 7 bases at V and 1 base at J, with 13 bases between. Germline assignment: CDR1 MNHNY and CDR2 SVGAGI (reference sequence). The CDR3 length is 14 residues. In DNA form, the CDR3 reads TGTGCCAGCATGGGGGGGGTGCCGAACACTGAAGCTTTCTTT. Its protein is CASMGGVPNTEAFF.

This chain uses TRBV6-5 with TRBJ2-7, with D unresolved. Germline V gene data show CDR1 as MNHEY and CDR2 as SVGAGI. Trimming removed 5 bases at V and 3 bases at J, with 14 bases between. The CDR3 is made up of 14 amino acids. The CDR3 is CASSPPGPNYEQYF. CDR3 nucleotides: TGTGCCAGCAGTCCACCGGGCCCAAACTACGAGCAGTACTTC.

This clone was counted a few times. This chain joins TRBV6-2 or TRBV6-3 and TRBJ2-5, with TRBD2 matching 8 bases. Germline CDR1 reads MNHEY; CDR2 reads SVGEGT. CDR3 length: 15 residues. The V segment lost 6 bases and the J segment 5 bases; nucleotides outside the gene matches: 11. The CDR3 bases are TGTGCCAGCAGCACCCCGTCGGGAGGGGGGGAGACCCAGTACTTC. Residues: CASSTPSGGGETQYF.

This sequence joins TRBV9 and TRBJ1-1; D possibly corresponds to TRBD1 (6 bases). CDR1 is SGDLS and CDR2 is YYNGEE in the germline V gene. The CDR3 covers 13 residues. The V and J ends lost 3 bases and 11 bases respectively, with 17 bases between them. The DNA for the CDR3 is TGTGCCAGCAGCGACTCCTTTACAGGGAATGCTTTCTTT. The encoded protein is CASSDSFTGNAFF.

This clone was detected a few times. This rearrangement joins TRBV9 to TRBJ1-2, with 7 nucleotides matching TRBD1. The CDR3 totals 12 residues. Trimming at V came to 3 bases and at J to 8 bases, leaving 4 bases not matched to a gene. Germline V gene lookup returns CDR1 SGDLS and CDR2 YYNGEE. The CDR3 sequence is CASSAGQFGYTF. CDR3 nucleotides: TGTGCCAGCAGCGCGGGACAGTTCGGCTACACCTTC.

The chain has TRBV2 and TRBJ2-5, with D perhaps matching TRBD2 (6 bases). V was pared by 10 bases and J by 1 base, with 16 bases between. The CDR3 contains 14 residues. The germline V gene encodes CDR1 SNHLY and CDR2 FYNNEI. CDR3 DNA: TGTGCCACTACGGGACTCCCGACCCAAGAGACCCAGTACTTC. Its translation is CATTGLPTQETQYF. Combining the CDR3 with reference TRBV2 and TRBJ2-5 gives the whole variable domain EPEVTQTPSHQVTQMGQEVILRCVPISNHLYFYWYRQILGQKVEFLVSFYNNEISEKSEIFDDQFSVERPDGSNFTLKIRSTKLEDSAMYFCATTGLPTQETQYFGPGTRLLVL.

The chain uses TRBV2 and TRBJ2-1; D not resolved. Germline lookup yields CDR1 SNHLY and CDR2 FYNNEI. V was cut by 6 bases and J by 1 base, with 7 bases left in between. This CDR3 contains 13 residues. CDR3 in amino acids: CASRNRSYNEQFF. The CDR3 DNA reads TGTGCCAGCAGAAATAGGTCCTACAATGAGCAGTTCTTC.

V usage is TRBV14 and J usage is TRBJ2-7; possible D gene TRBD1, 6 bases. Between the trimmed V and J ends, which lost 1 base and 9 bases, there was a span of 25 bases. The CDR3 is made up of 17 amino acids. CDR1 and CDR2 (germline): SGHDN, FVKESK. The CDR3, as DNA: TGTGCCAGCAGCCAAGGGGGGCTGGGCGGATACTTACGAGTGCAGTACTTC. Protein product: CASSQGGLGGYLRVQYF.

V gene TRBV19 combines with J gene TRBJ1-5, with TRBD1 identical over 7 bases. The CDR3 length is 17 residues. J was trimmed by 3 bases and V by 6 bases; bases with no gene match: 14. Germline V gives CDR1 LNHDA, CDR2 SQIVND (reference sequence). The CDR3 DNA reads as TGTGCCAGTAGGGGCGCGACCGGGACAGCTTACAATCAGCCCCAGCATTTT. This codes for CASRGATGTAYNQPQHF.

Comments on this clone: The CDR3 end shows no conserved phenylalanine or tryptophan, and so a read error is likely. It is unclear where the CDR3 begins or ends on the DNA, so no DNA is shown, and the CDR3 is as TCRdb lists it. CDR3 in amino acids: CASSTGTGGLLI. The gene calls are TRBV6-5 and TRBJ2-7; the table's D call of TRBD1 was not tested on the DNA. CDR1 and CDR2 (germline): MNHEY, SVGAGI. From its first to its last residue, the CDR3 has 12 amino acids.

The V call is TRBV21-1, the J call TRBJ2-7; TRBD2, the table's D call, lacks a check against the DNA. TRBV21-1 is marked as a pseudogene. This CDR3 is built from 21 residues. The CDR3 DNA is TGTGCCAGCAGCGGGCCCCTGGTCGGGGGACTAGCGGGAGGTTCTTCCTACGAGCAGTACTTC. It yields the protein CASSGPLVGGLAGGSSYEQYF.

The chain has TRBV7-2 and TRBJ2-7; D is undetermined. V lost 5 bases and J 3 bases, leaving 17 bases between the germline ends. The CDR3 covers 15 residues. Germline loops: CDR1 SGHTA, CDR2 FQGNSA. CDR3 nucleotides: TGTGCCAGCAGCCCCAGCAGCTTAGTAGGCTACGAGCAGTACTTC. This translates into CASSPSSLVGYEQYF. Based on the CDR3 plus reference TRBV7-2 and TRBJ2-7, the full variable domain is GAGVSQSPSNKVTEKGKDVELRCDPISGHTALYWYRQSLGQGLEFLIYFQGNSAPDKSGLPSDRFSAERTGGSVSTLTIQRTQQEDSAVYLCASSPSSLVGYEQYFGPGTRLTVT.

The rearrangement links TRBV9 to TRBJ2-7; perhaps TRBD1 as D (5 bases). V was pared by 3 bases and J by 4 bases, with 8 bases between. There are 12 residues in the CDR3. The germline CDR1 and CDR2 sequences are SGDLS and YYNGEE. The DNA for the CDR3 is TGTGCCAGCAGCGGCCCAGGGTACGAGCAGTACTTC. Its translation: CASSGPGYEQYF.